Listed below are T cell receptor beta chains from one sample, sequenced in a study of T-cell reconstitution after alpha-beta-depleted transplantation in children. TCRdb called the PCR reads again in MiXCR, with one record for every CDR3 protein. Of 900,000 or so distinct CDR3 sequences listed, about 15% are singletons. Material: PBMCs, mostly from graft donor cells, obtained 360 days after TCRalphabeta/CD19-depleted stem cell transplant. The receptors were sampled from a male patient younger than 18 who had a stem cell transplant for acute lymphoblastic leukemia, so the T cells may come from the graft donor. CDR3s include the opening cysteine and the closing phenylalanine or tryptophan. The D gene is left open where the match is weak. The size of a clone is reported for some rows only, either as once, few or many, or as a class for expanded clones.

D gene	V gene	J gene	clone size	CDR3 protein	CDR3 DNA
-	TRBV12-3/TRBV12-4	TRBJ2-7	many	CASSLSMGRRAGYEQYF	TGTGCCAGCAGTTTATCAATGGGTCGGAGGGCAGGCTACGAGCAGTACTTC
-	TRBV5-1	TRBJ2-7	many	CASSLQHRVWYF	TGCGCCAGCAGCTTACAACACAGGGTTTGGTACTTC
-	TRBV5-4	TRBJ2-1	few	CASSPSTAYSYNEQFF	TGTGCCAGCAGCCCGAGTACTGCTTACTCCTACAATGAGCAGTTCTTC
TRBD2	TRBV2	TRBJ2-2	few	CASSGGRAFTGELFF	TGTGCCAGCAGCGGAGGGAGGGCCTTCACCGGGGAGCTGTTTTTT
-	TRBV12-3/TRBV12-4	TRBJ1-1	few	CASRRRGRGTEAFF	TGTGCCAGCAGGCGCCGAGGGAGGGGGACTGAAGCTTTCTTT
-	TRBV10-3	TRBJ2-1	-	CAISESIGRFENEQFF	TGTGCCATCAGTGAGTCTATAGGGCGGTTTGAGAATGAGCAGTTCTTC
TRBD1	TRBV6-2/TRBV6-3	TRBJ1-1	-	CASSYSAGGSTEAFF	TGTGCCAGCAGTTACTCGGCAGGGGGCTCGACTGAAGCTTTCTTT
TRBD1	TRBV4-1	TRBJ2-7	few	CASSPYAGTGSEQYF	TGCGCCAGCAGCCCATACGCCGGGACAGGGAGCGAGCAGTACTTC
-	TRBV5-1	TRBJ2-7	few	CASSLGHAYEQYF	TGCGCCAGCAGCTTGGGGCATGCCTACGAGCAGTACTTC
-	TRBV7-6	TRBJ1-4	-	CASSFAGEEKLFF	TGTGCCAGCAGCTTTGCAGGGGAGGAAAAACTGTTTTTT
-	TRBV14	TRBJ2-5	few	CASSQEVWQETQYF	TGTGCCAGCAGCCAAGAAGTCTGGCAAGAGACCCAGTACTTC
-	TRBV27	TRBJ2-5	many	CASSSREETQYF	TGTGCCAGCAGTTCTAGAGAAGAGACCCAGTACTTC
-	TRBV21-1	TRBJ2-7	few	CASPETSGVNPRNEQYF	TGTGCCAGTCCGGAGACTAGCGGGGTAAACCCGAGGAACGAGCAGTACTTC
-	TRBV4-2	TRBJ2-7	-	CASSQGSHGSYEQYF	TGTGCCAGCAGCCAAGGGAGTCATGGCTCCTACGAGCAGTACTTC
TRBD2	TRBV27	TRBJ2-1	few	CASSSGLAGAYSYNEQFF	TGTGCCAGCAGTTCCGGACTAGCGGGGGCCTACTCCTACAATGAGCAGTTCTTC
-	TRBV10-3	TRBJ2-2	many	CAISDTYTGELFF	TGTGCCATCAGCGACACGTACACCGGGGAGCTGTTTTTT
-	TRBV12-3/TRBV12-4	TRBJ2-7	few	CASRVTGDEQYF	TGTGCCAGCAGAGTGACCGGGGACGAGCAGTACTTC
-	TRBV4-1	TRBJ1-2	-	CASSRGTGNYGYTF	TGCGCCAGCAGCCGAGGGACGGGAAACTATGGCTACACCTTC
TRBD2	TRBV20-1	TRBJ2-3	few	CSASRLAGADTQYF	TGCAGTGCTAGTCGGCTAGCGGGCGCAGATACGCAGTATTTT
-	TRBV6-5	TRBJ2-5	many	CASSLSYGQETQYF	TGTGCCAGCAGCCTCTCTTACGGTCAAGAGACCCAGTACTTC
TRBD2	TRBV7-7	TRBJ2-7	many	CASSPGAGGPYEQYF	TGTGCCAGCAGCCCTGGAGCGGGAGGCCCCTACGAGCAGTACTTC
-	TRBV7-9	TRBJ2-1	-	CASSPRGGWYNEQFF	TGTGCCAGCAGCCCTAGGGGGGGGTGGTACAATGAGCAGTTCTTC
-	TRBV5-6	TRBJ1-6	many	CASSPDPNSPLHF	TGTGCCAGCAGTCCGGACCCGAATTCACCCCTCCACTTT
-	TRBV7-8	TRBJ1-1	few	CASTLTGRGGAFF	TGTGCCAGCACCTTAACAGGGAGAGGAGGAGCTTTCTTT
-	TRBV2	TRBJ2-2	-	CASSESGPAGTGELFF	TGTGCCAGCAGCGAGTCAGGGCCGGCAGGGACAGGGGAGCTGTTTTTT
TRBD1	TRBV6-5	TRBJ1-2	-	CASSYVQGPEGYTF	TGTGCCAGCAGTTACGTACAGGGGCCGGAGGGCTACACCTTC
TRBD1	TRBV19	TRBJ1-1	-	CASSNDRVGTEAFF	TGTGCCAGTAGTAACGACAGGGTTGGAACTGAAGCTTTCTTT
TRBD2	TRBV5-1	TRBJ2-2	-	CASSVTSGRPTGELFF	TGCGCCAGCAGCGTGACTAGCGGGAGACCCACCGGGGAGCTGTTTTTT
-	TRBV6-5	TRBJ1-1	-	CASSYSTRQVATEAFF	TGTGCCAGCAGTTACTCTACCAGACAGGTAGCCACTGAAGCTTTCTTT
-	TRBV7-7	TRBJ2-7	-	CASSPGTGVDYEQYF	TGTGCCAGCAGCCCAGGGACCGGGGTAGACTACGAGCAGTACTTC
TRBD1	TRBV5-5	TRBJ1-1	few	CASSSGQGIMNTEAFF	TGTGCCAGCAGCTCCGGACAGGGGATCATGAACACTGAAGCTTTCTTT
TRBD2	TRBV10-3	TRBJ2-7	-	CAISEWLAGPPYEQYF	TGTGCCATCAGTGAGTGGCTAGCGGGACCCCCCTACGAGCAGTACTTC
-	TRBV5-1	TRBJ2-3	-	CASSLGRSDTTDTQYF	TGCGCCAGCAGCTTGGGGCGGAGTGACACAACGGATACGCAGTATTTT
-	TRBV5-1	TRBJ1-1	-	CASSTPGLGATEAFF	TGCGCCAGCAGCACCCCGGGCCTGGGGGCCACTGAAGCTTTCTTT
-	TRBV20-1	TRBJ2-3	-	CSGVRTSTDTQYF	TGCAGTGGGGTGCGAACTAGCACAGATACGCAGTATTTT
-	TRBV5-1	TRBJ2-2	-	CASSSGQFTGELFF	TGCGCCAGCAGCTCCGGACAGTTCACCGGGGAGCTGTTTTTT
-	TRBV15	TRBJ1-1	-	CATSRRTMNTEAFF	TGTGCCACCAGCAGGAGGACTATGAACACTGAAGCTTTCTTT
-	TRBV6-1	TRBJ1-6	many	CASTSGGLSSPLHF	TGTGCCAGCACCTCCGGGGGCCTGAGTTCACCCCTCCACTTT
-	TRBV27	TRBJ2-7	-	CASRRTGLGEQYF	TGTGCCAGCAGGAGGACCGGTCTGGGCGAGCAGTACTTC
-	TRBV12-3/TRBV12-4	TRBJ2-3	many	CASTPLMVGADTQYF	TGTGCCAGCACCCCCTTAATGGTGGGCGCAGATACGCAGTATTTT
TRBD1	TRBV12-3/TRBV12-4	TRBJ2-6	-	CASSQTARGTGISGANVLTF	TGTGCCAGCAGTCAAACTGCCCGCGGGACAGGGATCTCTGGGGCCAACGTCCTGACTTTC